This TCR beta chain comes out of a study of T cells in tumors after PD-1 blockade. On the study more broadly: No patient had prior checkpoint blockade, systemic immunosuppression, or radiotherapy within 4 weeks. Some patients also took daily vismodegib 150 mg during anti-PD-1 treatment. Mean per blood sample: some 120,000 templates (roughly 22,000-270,000), about 40,000 unique clonotypes.

Template: tumor biopsy or peripheral blood genomic DNA, roughly 600-6,004 ng per sample. Trimming removed 2 bases at V and 3 bases at J, with 11 bases between. The CDR3 totals 14 residues. Germline V lookup: CDR1 SGHVS, CDR2 FNYEAQ. Clones were sequenced by immunoSEQ multiplex PCR, and TCRdb holds only the in-frame ones, with some missing. The table lists 45,000 to 60,000 clones, roughly 80% of them singletons. This TCR derives from a human donor with basal cell carcinoma. The source was PBMCs, collected before anti-PD-1 treatment. The chain carries TRBV7-6 and TRBJ2-7; D could derive from TRBD1 or TRBD2 (5 bases each). The CDR3 bases are TGTGCCAGCAGCTTAACTCCTGGGGGCTACGAGCAGTACTTC. It is translated as CASSLTPGGYEQYF.